What follows describes a single T cell receptor beta chain. The data derive from a study of T cell repertoires in cytomegalovirus infection. V lost 4 bases and J lost 8; bases outside the gene matches: 8. Germline CDR1 SGHDN, CDR2 FVKESK. The CDR3 has 15 amino acids. One entry per CDR3 protein results from TCRdb running MiXCR on the reads. Of fewer than 550,000 distinct CDR3 sequences in the sample, about 10% were seen once. The sequenced material came from PBMCs. The chain carries TRBV14 and TRBJ2-1, with 10 bases lining up with TRBD2. The source of this sequence is a human donor in good health (CMV status not recorded). Some clones in this sample may be carry-over from other donors' samples. The CDR3 loop reads CASSPRTSGIYEQFF. As DNA, the CDR3 is TGTGCCAGCAGCCCCAGGACTAGCGGTATCTATGAGCAGTTCTTC.